This T cell receptor beta chain came from a study of blood T cells in healthy people across ages. Study outcomes and limitations: When one million T cells were used, diversity estimates were thought to be underestimates. Long-lived and aged donors differed, with more naive CD4+ cells and higher diversity in the long-lived.

Through a sample-barcoded 5' primer and a J-beta primer mix, a second PCR was run for about 6 to 11 cycles. Every cDNA molecule carried a tag from a template-switch adaptor bearing 12 random nucleotides. TCRdb passed the 5' RACE reads through MiXCR, listing each CDR3 protein once. In the table there are some 750,000 distinct CDR3 sequences, 22% of which are singletons. Germline lookup yields CDR1 WSHSY and CDR2 SAAADI. The V segment lost 5 bases and the J segment 9 bases; nucleotides outside the gene matches: 7. The CDR3 runs to 16 residues. Comment on this clonotype: What it binds is unknown.

Sequenced sample: blood. The J gene is TRBJ2-1, the V gene TRBV10-2, with TRBD2 matching over 16 bases. The TCR comes from a man in his 70s in good health. The CDR3 bases are TGCGCCAGCAGTACAGGGACTAGCGGGAGGGCCGGTGAGCAGTTCTTC. As protein: CASSTGTSGRAGEQFF.